The 5 T cell receptor beta chains given below trace back to one sample, sequenced in a study of blood T cell repertoires in COVID-19. Assay: immunoSEQ multiplex PCR; the TCRdb copy retains only in-frame clones and omits some. The table has about 64,000 clones, around four fifths seen once; the top ten hold around 13%. Sequencing was carried out using peripheral blood. All receptors derive from a human donor in a cohort sampled during active COVID-19.

This clone was recorded once. The V call is TRBV7-4, the J call TRBJ2-1; a weak D match, TRBD1 (5 bases). CDR3 size: 16 residues. Trimming removed 1 base at V and 2 bases at J, with 12 bases between. The germline V gene has CDR1 SGHVT and CDR2 SQSDAQ. CDR3 DNA: TGTGCCAGCAGCTTAGTAGGTGACAGTCCCTACAATGAGCAGTTCTTC. This codes for CASSLVGDSPYNEQFF.

The V and J genes are TRBV30 and TRBJ1-1; possibly TRBD1 for D (5 bases). This CDR3 has 11 residues. Per germline, CDR1 GTSNPN and CDR2 SVGIG (reference sequence). V lost 8 bases to trimming and J lost 2 bases, with 9 bases between them. This CDR3 is CAGRDNTEAFF. CDR3 in DNA: TGTGCCGGCAGGGATAACACTGAAGCTTTCTTT.

The chain carries TRBV5-1 and TRBJ2-5, with D possibly TRBD1 on 6 matching bases. V was shortened by 0 bases and J by 10 bases, with 16 bases between the two germline ends. Germline CDR1 SGHRS, CDR2 YFSETQ. This CDR3 has 14 amino acids. The CDR3 sequence: CASSLVDRYEDQYF. The CDR3 DNA sequence: TGCGCCAGCAGCTTGGTCGACAGGTATGAAGACCAGTACTTC.

This clone appeared a single time. This chain connects TRBV5-6 to TRBJ1-4, with D maybe TRBD1 (6 bases). The CDR3 totals 14 residues. The V end lost 4 bases, the J end lost 9 bases, and 16 bases lay between the germline ends. Germline V gene lookup returns CDR1 SGHDT and CDR2 YYEEEE. The CDR3 bases are TGTGCCAGCAGCCTGCATGGGGGGGGCCAAAAACTGTTTTTT. This translates into CASSLHGGGQKLFF.

The CDR3 region is CASSERTGNEKLFF. CDR3 nucleotides: TGTGCCAGCAGCGAAAGGACAGGGAATGAAAAACTGTTTTTT. The V gene is TRBV7-6, the J gene TRBJ1-4; 8 positions match TRBD1. Germline CDR1 SGHVS, CDR2 FNYEAQ. The CDR3 is 14 amino acids. Unmatched junction bases numbered 4, after V lost 5 bases and J lost 5 bases.